These 18 T cell receptor beta chains share one sample of origin, sequenced in a study of cytomegalovirus exposure and HLA in healthy donors. Vbeta (60) and Jbeta (13) primers were used in the PCR. Clones were read by immunoSEQ multiplex PCR, and TCRdb kept only the in-frame ones, dropping some. The profile shows some 75,000 clones, around 78% of them singletons. Sequencing was carried out using PBMCs. The receptors derive from a man younger than 35 in good health and CMV-seropositive.

This chain joins TRBV19 and TRBJ1-2, with a tentative D call TRBD1 (6 bases). Trimming shortened V by 1 base and J by 8 bases, and 14 bases separated the two germline ends. The CDR3 sequence is 14 residues long. Germline-derived CDR1 and CDR2 are LNHDA and SQIVND (reference sequence). CDR3 sequence: CASSIAQGMSGYTF. The CDR3 DNA reads as TGTGCCAGTAGTATAGCTCAGGGGATGAGCGGCTACACCTTC.

V is TRBV6-1 and J is TRBJ2-5; D is unresolved. Germline CDR1 MNHNS, CDR2 SASEGT. The CDR3 has 14 amino acids. Trimming pared 0 bases from V and 1 base from J, leaving 6 bases between. In DNA form, the CDR3 reads TGTGCCAGCAGTGAAGCTCTCGGCCAAGAGACCCAGTACTTC. It encodes CASSEALGQETQYF.

The rearrangement links TRBV10-3 to TRBJ1-2; 8 bases agree with TRBD1. The CDR3 length is 15 residues. The V gene end was trimmed by 6 bases and the J gene end by 3 bases; junction bases not matched to a gene: 9. Germline loops: CDR1 ENHRY, CDR2 SYGVKD. CDR3 protein: CAISSGTGVDYGYTF. CDR3 coding DNA: TGTGCCATCAGCTCCGGGACAGGAGTAGACTATGGCTACACCTTC.

CDR3 in DNA: TGCGCCAGCAGCCCCCAGATCGGGGCCTACGAGCAGTACTTC. Its protein is CASSPQIGAYEQYF. This chain joins TRBV10-2 and TRBJ2-7; D possibly corresponds to TRBD2 (5 bases). Between the trimmed V and J ends, which lost 6 bases and 2 bases, there was a span of 14 bases. CDR3 length: 14 amino acids. Germline CDR1 is WSHSY and CDR2 is SAAADI.

The chain links TRBV7-8 to TRBJ2-7, with D tentatively TRBD2 (5 bases). The CDR3 loop spans 15 amino acids. V was pared by 5 bases and J by 3 bases, with 17 bases between. Germline loops: CDR1 SGHVS, CDR2 FQNEAQ. The CDR3 nucleotides are TGTGCCAGCAGCCTCCGAGGGAGCCTTCTCTACGAGCAGTACTTC. It is translated as CASSLRGSLLYEQYF.

This chain joins TRBV5-1 and TRBJ2-2, with D unresolved. V was shortened by 0 bases and J by 6 bases, with 12 bases between the two germline ends. In germline, CDR1 is SGHRS, CDR2 YFSETQ. The CDR3 runs to 15 residues. The CDR3 nucleotides are TGCGCCAGCAGCTTGGCCGTCGGAAGCGCCGGGGAGCTGTTTTTT. It specifies CASSLAVGSAGELFF. The whole variable domain, remainder taken from reference TRBV5-1 and TRBJ2-2, is KAGVTQTPRYLIKTRGQQVTLSCSPISGHRSVSWYQQTPGQGLQFLFEYFSETQRNKGNFPGRFSGRQFSNSRSEMNVSTLELGDSALYLCASSLAVGSAGELFFGEGSRLTVL.

V is TRBV5-1 and J is TRBJ1-5; 7 nucleotides align to TRBD1. CDR3 length: 13 residues. J gave up 7 bases and V 0 bases, and 1 base lay outside the gene matches. Germline-derived CDR1 and CDR2 are SGHRS and YFSETQ. CDR3 DNA sequence: TGCGCCAGCAGCTTGGGGACAGGCCAGCCCCAGCATTTT. Protein sequence: CASSLGTGQPQHF. The full variable domain, with the rest looked up from reference TRBV5-1 and TRBJ1-5, is KAGVTQTPRYLIKTRGQQVTLSCSPISGHRSVSWYQQTPGQGLQFLFEYFSETQRNKGNFPGRFSGRQFSNSRSEMNVSTLELGDSALYLCASSLGTGQPQHFGDGTRLSIL.

The chain couples TRBV4-1 to TRBJ2-3, with no clear D. V lost 1 base to trimming and J lost 0 bases, with 11 bases between them. From germline, CDR1 is MGHRA and CDR2 YSYEKL. This CDR3 region has 16 residues. CDR3 amino acids: CASSQGIGSSTDTQYF. CDR3 nucleotide sequence: TGCGCCAGCAGCCAAGGGATCGGGTCTAGCACAGATACGCAGTATTTT.

This clone was observed a few times. The CDR3 reads CASRGYSNQPQHF. CDR3 DNA sequence: TGTGCCAGTCGGGGGTATAGCAATCAGCCCCAGCATTTT. This chain uses TRBV18 with TRBJ1-5, with D possibly TRBD1 on 5 matching bases. Germline-derived CDR1 and CDR2 are KGHSH and LQKENI. V shed 9 bases and J shed 0 bases, with 9 bases lying between them. There are 13 residues in the CDR3. The full variable domain, completed using reference TRBV18 and TRBJ1-5, is NAGVMQNPRHLVRRRGQEARLRCSPMKGHSHVYWYRQLPEEGLKFMVYLQKENIIDESGMPKERFSAEFPKEGPSILRIQQVVRGDSAAYFCASRGYSNQPQHFGDGTRLSIL.

The CDR3 region is CASSQDDRSGQPQHF. CDR3 DNA sequence: TGCGCCAGCAGCCAAGACGACAGGTCGGGTCAGCCCCAGCATTTT. This chain uses TRBV4-1 with TRBJ1-5; D perhaps matches TRBD1 (6 bases). The CDR3 sequence is 15 residues long. The V and J ends lost 0 bases and 6 bases respectively, with 12 bases between them. Per the germline V gene, CDR1 is MGHRA and CDR2 is YSYEKL.

V and J are TRBV5-1 and TRBJ1-1, with D perhaps matching TRBD1 (5 bases). Trimming left V 4 bases short and J 3 bases short, with 10 bases between. The CDR3 spans 13 residues. Germline values: CDR1 SGHRS, CDR2 YFSETQ. CDR3 sequence: CASSNPRDTEAFF. The CDR3 coding sequence is TGCGCCAGCAGCAACCCCAGGGACACTGAAGCTTTCTTT.

The chain joins TRBV28 to TRBJ2-7, with 9 bases identical to TRBD1. CDR3 size: 15 residues. J gave up 3 bases and V 6 bases, and 9 bases lay outside the gene matches. The germline V gene encodes CDR1 MDHEN and CDR2 SYDVKM. The CDR3 here is CASRPQEDRGYEQYF. The CDR3 region has the DNA TGTGCCAGCAGACCACAGGAGGACAGGGGCTACGAGCAGTACTTC. Variable domain in full (rest from reference TRBV28 and TRBJ2-7): DVKVTQSSRYLVKRTGEKVFLECVQDMDHENMFWYRQDPGLGLRLIYFSYDVKMKEKGDIPEGYSVSREKKERFSLILESASTNQTSMYLCASRPQEDRGYEQYFGPGTRLTVT.

CDR3 protein: CASSPRTSGNQETQYF. The CDR3 DNA reads TGTGCCAGCAGCCCCAGGACTAGCGGGAACCAAGAGACCCAGTACTTC. The V gene is TRBV2, the J gene TRBJ2-5; 12 bases fit TRBD2. The CDR3 length is 16 residues. Germline trimming cut 6 bases from V and 0 bases from J; bases unmatched to any gene: 5. CDR1 SNHLY and CDR2 FYNNEI come from the germline V gene.

The rearrangement uses TRBV29-1 and TRBJ2-2, with 7 bases aligning to TRBD2. J lost 0 bases, V lost 6 bases, and 1 base had no gene match. The CDR3 is 13 residues long. The germline V gene has CDR1 SQVTM and CDR2 ANQGSEA. This CDR3 reads CSVSGANTGELFF. In DNA form, the CDR3 reads TGCAGCGTGAGCGGGGCGAACACCGGGGAGCTGTTTTTT.

The chain combines TRBV2 with TRBJ2-7, with 9 bases identical to TRBD2. The germline CDR1 and CDR2 sequences are SNHLY and FYNNEI. This CDR3 contains 13 residues. V lost 5 bases, J lost 12 bases, and 11 bases stayed unmatched. The CDR3 nucleotides read TGTGCCAGCAGTACGGATAGCGGGAGTCGGTGGTACTTC. Amino acid sequence: CASSTDSGSRWYF.

The CDR3 spells CASSQDPTYSNQPQHF. The CDR3 nucleotides are TGCGCCAGCAGCCAAGATCCCACATATAGCAATCAGCCCCAGCATTTT. The chain links TRBV4-3 to TRBJ1-5, with D unresolved. This CDR3 spans 16 amino acids. The germline V and J ends were trimmed by 0 bases and 0 bases, with 9 bases remaining between them. The germline CDR1 and CDR2 sequences are LGHNA and YSLEER.

The CDR3 region is CASSLDRLLNEQYF. CDR3 sequence (DNA): TGTGCCAGCAGCTTAGACAGGCTCCTCAACGAGCAGTACTTC. The chain joins TRBV7-6 to TRBJ2-7; D might be TRBD1 (5 bases). CDR1 and CDR2 (germline): SGHVS, FNYEAQ. Deletions cut 1 base from V and 5 bases from J, with 12 bases between. CDR3 length equals 14 residues. The complete variable domain, with remaining parts taken from reference TRBV7-6 and TRBJ2-7, reads GAGVSQSPRYKVTKRGQDVALRCDPISGHVSLYWYRQALGQGPEFLTYFNYEAQQDKSGLPNDRFSAERPEGSISTLTIQRTEQRDSAMYRCASSLDRLLNEQYFGPGTRLTVT.

The rearrangement joins TRBV9 to TRBJ1-2; 7 bases map to TRBD1. Germline loops: CDR1 SGDLS, CDR2 YYNGEE. J lost 4 bases, V lost 3 bases, and 9 bases had no gene match. CDR3 length equals 15 residues. CDR3 bases: TGTGCCAGCAGCGCACATAGACAGGGATTCTATGGCTACACCTTC. Encoded protein: CASSAHRQGFYGYTF. Full variable domain (outside the CDR3, taken from reference TRBV9 and TRBJ1-2): DSGVTQTPKHLITATGQRVTLRCSPRSGDLSVYWYQQSLDQGLQFLIQYYNGEERAKGNILERFSAQQFPDLHSELNLSSLELGDSALYFCASSAHRQGFYGYTFGSGTRLTVV.